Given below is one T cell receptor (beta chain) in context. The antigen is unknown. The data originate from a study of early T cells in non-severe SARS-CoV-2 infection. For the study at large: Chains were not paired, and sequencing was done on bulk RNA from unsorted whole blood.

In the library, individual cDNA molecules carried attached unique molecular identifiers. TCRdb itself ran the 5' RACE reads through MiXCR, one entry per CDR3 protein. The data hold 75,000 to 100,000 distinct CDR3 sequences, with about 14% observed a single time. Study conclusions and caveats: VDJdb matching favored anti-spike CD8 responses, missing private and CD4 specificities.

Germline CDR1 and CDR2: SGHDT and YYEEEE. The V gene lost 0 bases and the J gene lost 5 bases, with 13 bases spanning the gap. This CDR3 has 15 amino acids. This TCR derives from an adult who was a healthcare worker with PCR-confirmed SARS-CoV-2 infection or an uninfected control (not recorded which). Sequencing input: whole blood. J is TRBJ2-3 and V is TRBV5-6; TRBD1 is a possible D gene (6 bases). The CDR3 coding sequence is TGTGCCAGCAGCTTGGATTTACAGGGAGAAGATACGCAGTATTTT. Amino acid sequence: CASSLDLQGEDTQYF.